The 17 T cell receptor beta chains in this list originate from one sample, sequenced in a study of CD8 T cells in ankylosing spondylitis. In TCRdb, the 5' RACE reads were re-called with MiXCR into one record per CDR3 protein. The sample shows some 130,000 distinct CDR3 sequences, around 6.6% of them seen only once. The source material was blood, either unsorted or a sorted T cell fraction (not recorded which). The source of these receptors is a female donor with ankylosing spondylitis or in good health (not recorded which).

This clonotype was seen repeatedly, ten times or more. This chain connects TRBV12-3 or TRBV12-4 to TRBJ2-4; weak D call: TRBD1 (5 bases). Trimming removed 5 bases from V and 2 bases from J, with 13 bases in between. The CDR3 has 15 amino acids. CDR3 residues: CASSTAGPSKNIQYF. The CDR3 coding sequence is TGTGCCAGCAGTACCGCAGGGCCGTCCAAAAACATTCAGTACTTC.

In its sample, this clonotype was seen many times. CDR3 DNA: TGTGCCAGCAGTCGTCACAATGAGCAGTTCTTC. Translation: CASSRHNEQFF. The chain employs TRBV12-3 or TRBV12-4 and TRBJ2-1; D uncertain. V gave up 5 bases and J gave up 5 bases, with 4 bases separating them. The CDR3 covers 11 residues.

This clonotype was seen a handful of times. In DNA form, the CDR3 reads TGTGCCAGCAGCTTAGGGTTGGGAGAGAGGTCACCCCTCCACTTT. This gives the protein CASSLGLGERSPLHF. V usage is TRBV7-2 and J usage is TRBJ1-6; D is unresolved. CDR3 length: 15 residues. The V end was cut by 1 base, the J end by 10 bases, with 14 bases between. CDR1 is SGHTA and CDR2 is FQGNSA in the germline V gene.

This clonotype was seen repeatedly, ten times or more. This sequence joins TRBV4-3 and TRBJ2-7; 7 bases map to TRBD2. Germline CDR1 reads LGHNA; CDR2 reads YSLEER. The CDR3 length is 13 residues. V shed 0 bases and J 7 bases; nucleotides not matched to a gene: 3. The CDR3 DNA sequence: TGCGCCAGCAGCCAAGAGACGGGAGGAGAGCAGTACTTC. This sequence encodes CASSQETGGEQYF.

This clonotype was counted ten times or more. CDR3 protein: CSARQGYEQFF. The CDR3 region has the DNA TGCAGTGCTCGACAGGGCTATGAGCAGTTCTTC. This chain links TRBV20-1 with TRBJ2-1; TRBD1 matches 7 bases. The CDR3 is 11 amino acids. The V gene's germline CDR1 is DFQATT and CDR2 SNEGSKA (reference sequence). Losses at the gene ends were 5 bases for V and 8 bases for J; bases not matched to a gene: 3.

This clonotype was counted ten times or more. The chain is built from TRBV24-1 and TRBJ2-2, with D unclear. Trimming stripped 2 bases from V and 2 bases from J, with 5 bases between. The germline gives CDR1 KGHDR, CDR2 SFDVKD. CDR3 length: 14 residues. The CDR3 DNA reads TGTGCCACCAGTGATTCCCACAACACCGGGGAGCTGTTTTTT. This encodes CATSDSHNTGELFF.

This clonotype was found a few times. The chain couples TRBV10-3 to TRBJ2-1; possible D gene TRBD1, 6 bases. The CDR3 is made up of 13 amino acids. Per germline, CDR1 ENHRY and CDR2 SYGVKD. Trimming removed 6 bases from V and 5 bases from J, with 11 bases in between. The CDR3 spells CAIRQGGDNEQFF. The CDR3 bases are TGTGCCATCAGACAGGGTGGGGACAATGAGCAGTTCTTC.

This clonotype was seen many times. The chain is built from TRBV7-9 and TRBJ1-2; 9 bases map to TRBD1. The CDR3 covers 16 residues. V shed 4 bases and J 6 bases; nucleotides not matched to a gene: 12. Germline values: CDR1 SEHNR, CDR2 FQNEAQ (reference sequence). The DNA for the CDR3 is TGTGCCAGCAGCTCACCGACAGGGGGGAACTTTGATGGCTACACCTTC. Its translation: CASSSPTGGNFDGYTF.

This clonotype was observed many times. In DNA form, the CDR3 reads TGTGCCTGGAAGCGCTCTGGGGCCAACGTCCTGACTTTC. It translates to CAWKRSGANVLTF. The chain couples TRBV30 to TRBJ2-6; no clear D. CDR1 is GTSNPN, CDR2 SVGIG, per germline (reference sequence). The CDR3 has 13 amino acids. With 4 bases removed from V and 0 bases from J, the gap between germline ends came to 4 bases. Looking up the rest from reference TRBV30 and TRBJ2-6 gives the full variable domain: SQTIHQWPATLVQPVGSPLSLECTVEGTSNPNLYWYRQAAGRGLQLLFYSVGIGQISSEVPQNLSASRPQDRQFILSSKKLLLSDSGFYLCAWKRSGANVLTFGAGSRLTVL.

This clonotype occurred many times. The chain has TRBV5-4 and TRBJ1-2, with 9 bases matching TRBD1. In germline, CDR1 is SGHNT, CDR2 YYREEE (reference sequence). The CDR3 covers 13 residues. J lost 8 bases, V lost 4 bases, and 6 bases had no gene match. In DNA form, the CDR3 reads TGTGCCAGCAGCGTACAGGGGGCGGGGGGCTACACCTTC. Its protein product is CASSVQGAGGYTF.

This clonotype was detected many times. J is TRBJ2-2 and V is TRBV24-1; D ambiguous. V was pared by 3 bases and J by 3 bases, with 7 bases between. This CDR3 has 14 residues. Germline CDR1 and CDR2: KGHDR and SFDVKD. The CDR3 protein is CATSDAGDTGELFF. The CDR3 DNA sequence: TGTGCCACCAGTGATGCCGGAGACACCGGGGAGCTGTTTTTT.

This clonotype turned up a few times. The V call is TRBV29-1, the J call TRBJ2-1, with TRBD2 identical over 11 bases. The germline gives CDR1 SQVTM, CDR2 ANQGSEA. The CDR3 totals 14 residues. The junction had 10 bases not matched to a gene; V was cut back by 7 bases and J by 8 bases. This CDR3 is CSALVAGGHYEQFF. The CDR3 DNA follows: TGCAGCGCCCTGGTAGCGGGGGGGCACTATGAGCAGTTCTTC.

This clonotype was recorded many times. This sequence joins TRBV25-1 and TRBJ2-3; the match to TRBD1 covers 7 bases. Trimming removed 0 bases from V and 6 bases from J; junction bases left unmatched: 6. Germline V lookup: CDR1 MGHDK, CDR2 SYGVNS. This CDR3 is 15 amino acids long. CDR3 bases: TGTGCCAGCAGTGAATATCGGCAGGGGGAGGATACGCAGTATTTT. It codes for CASSEYRQGEDTQYF.

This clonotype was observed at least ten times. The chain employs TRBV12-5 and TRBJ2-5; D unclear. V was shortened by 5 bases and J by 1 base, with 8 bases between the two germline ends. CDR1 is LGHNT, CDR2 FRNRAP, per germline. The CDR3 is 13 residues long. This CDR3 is CASGGSPQETQYF. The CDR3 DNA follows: TGTGCTAGTGGTGGAAGCCCCCAAGAGACCCAGTACTTC.

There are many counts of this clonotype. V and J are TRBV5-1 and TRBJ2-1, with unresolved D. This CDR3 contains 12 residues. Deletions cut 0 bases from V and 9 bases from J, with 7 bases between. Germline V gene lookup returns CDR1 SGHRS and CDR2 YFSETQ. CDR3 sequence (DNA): TGCGCCAGCAGCTTGGGTGCCGGTGAGCAGTTCTTC. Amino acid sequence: CASSLGAGEQFF.

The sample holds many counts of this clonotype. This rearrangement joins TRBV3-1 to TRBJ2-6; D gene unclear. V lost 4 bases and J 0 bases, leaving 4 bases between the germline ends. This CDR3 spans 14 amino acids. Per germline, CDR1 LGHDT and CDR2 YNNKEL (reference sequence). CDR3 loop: CASSRNSGANVLTF. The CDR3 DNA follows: TGTGCCAGCAGCCGGAACTCTGGGGCCAACGTCCTGACTTTC. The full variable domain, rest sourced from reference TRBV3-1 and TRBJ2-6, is DTAVSQTPKYLVTQMGNDKSIKCEQNLGHDTMYWYKQDSKKFLKIMFSYNNKELIINETVPNRFSPKSPDKAHLNLHINSLELGDSAVYFCASSRNSGANVLTFGAGSRLTVL.

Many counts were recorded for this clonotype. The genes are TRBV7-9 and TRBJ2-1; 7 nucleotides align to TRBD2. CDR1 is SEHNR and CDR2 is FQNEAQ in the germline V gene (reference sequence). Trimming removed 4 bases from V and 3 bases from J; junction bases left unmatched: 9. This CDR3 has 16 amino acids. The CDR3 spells CASSSYGLDLYNEQFF. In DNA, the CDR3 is TGTGCCAGCAGCTCGTATGGACTAGATCTCTACAATGAGCAGTTCTTC.